A single sample gave rise to the 15 T cell receptor beta chains below, sequenced in a study of shared clonotypes between healthy human individuals. Sequencing was performed with immunoSEQ multiplex PCR; in TCRdb, only in-frame clones are kept and a portion is missing. The sample yields about 380,000 clones, just over 95% seen once. Sequences were obtained from memory CD8+ T cells sorted from blood. As for subset: CD45RO+ cells pooled with CCR7-negative TemRA cells. The receptor source for this set is a man aged 30 to 45 in good health.

The chain combines TRBV6-4 with TRBJ2-1; 8 bases map to TRBD2. Trimming cost V 8 bases and J 6 bases; bases outside gene matches: 12. Germline V gene sequence: CDR1 MRHNA, CDR2 SNTAGT. This CDR3 region has 15 residues. The CDR3 region has the DNA TGTGCCAGCTCAATAGCGGGATCAGCTGGCAATGAGCAGTTCTTC. This codes for CASSIAGSAGNEQFF.

The V call is TRBV27, the J call TRBJ1-3; D not certain. V lost 8 bases, J lost 4 bases, and 18 bases lay in between. The CDR3 runs 15 residues. Per the germline V gene, CDR1 is MNHEY and CDR2 is SMNVEV (reference sequence). DNA of the CDR3: TGTGCCAGCTCACCCCGCGCCGTGGGGGGAAACACCATATATTTT. Amino acids: CASSPRAVGGNTIYF.

The DNA for the CDR3 is TGTGCCAGCAGCACGACCGGGACAGTCAACTCTTCTCCGACCGGGGAGCTGTTTTTT. As protein: CASSTTGTVNSSPTGELFF. The chain uses TRBV12-1 and TRBJ2-2; the DNA was not used to check the table's D call, TRBD1. TRBV12-1 is noted as a pseudogene. The CDR3 length is 19 residues.

The rearrangement joins TRBV6-5 to TRBJ2-7; D gene unclear. Trimming shortened V by 5 bases and J by 4 bases, and 12 bases separated the two germline ends. This CDR3 spans 13 amino acids. In germline, CDR1 is MNHEY, CDR2 SVGAGI. The CDR3 sequence is CASSVTLGYEQYF. Written as DNA, the CDR3 is TGTGCCAGCAGTGTTACCTTAGGGTACGAGCAGTACTTC.

The rearrangement joins TRBV7-6 to TRBJ2-5, with 13 bases identical to TRBD2. The CDR3 extends over 20 amino acids. The germline V gene encodes CDR1 SGHVS and CDR2 FNYEAQ. The ends lost 3 bases at V and 7 bases at J; junction bases unmatched: 20. CDR3 sequence (DNA): TGTGCCAGCAGCTTGGATACTAGCGGGAGGGGAGCCACCTCTCGAGGGACCCAGTACTTC. Translating it yields CASSLDTSGRGATSRGTQYF.

This clone was seen only once. The chain carries TRBV5-1 and TRBJ2-1; TRBD2 matches at 14 bases. V was clipped by 5 bases and J by 7 bases; unmatched bases: 14. The CDR3 contains 18 residues. Per germline, CDR1 SGHRS and CDR2 YFSETQ. The CDR3 nucleotides are TGCGCCAGCAGTGGAGCGGGGACTAGCGGGAGCGGTACGAATGAGCAGTTCTTC. Translating gives CASSGAGTSGSGTNEQFF.

The V gene is TRBV6-4, the J gene TRBJ1-2; TRBD1 agrees at 8 bases. With V trimmed by 5 bases and J by 4 bases, 3 bases remained unmatched. There are 13 residues in the CDR3. CDR1 and CDR2 (germline): MRHNA, SNTAGT. The DNA for the CDR3 is TGTGCCAGCAGTCGGACAGGGCCCTATGGCTACACCTTC. It encodes CASSRTGPYGYTF.

This chain links TRBV6-5 with TRBJ2-6; D assignment may be TRBD1 or TRBD2 (5 bases each). Germline V gene lookup returns CDR1 MNHEY and CDR2 SVGAGI. V lost 8 bases to trimming and J lost 0 bases, with 14 bases between them. The CDR3 loop spans 16 amino acids. The chain's CDR3 is CASGSWGRSGANVLTF. In DNA form, the CDR3 reads TGTGCCAGCGGTTCGTGGGGACGCTCTGGGGCCAACGTCCTGACTTTC.

The chain combines TRBV29-1 with TRBJ1-5; 9 nucleotides line up with TRBD1. Germline V lookup: CDR1 SQVTM, CDR2 ANQGSEA. The J segment lost 8 bases and the V segment lost 4 bases, leaving 6 bases of the junction unmatched. CDR3 length: 13 amino acids. The CDR3 region is CSVVGDREEPQHF. The CDR3 region has the DNA TGCAGCGTTGTAGGGGACAGGGAGGAGCCCCAGCATTTT.

The V and J genes are TRBV6-6 and TRBJ2-7; the match to TRBD2 covers 11 bases. Per germline, CDR1 MNHNY and CDR2 SVGAGI (reference sequence). The junction had 12 bases not matched to a gene; V was cut back by 4 bases and J by 7 bases. CDR3 length: 16 amino acids. The CDR3 nucleotides read TGTGCCAGCAGTTTGACTAGCGGGACTTCCTCTAGGGAGCAGTACTTC. Its translation: CASSLTSGTSSREQYF.

This sequence joins TRBV27 and TRBJ1-1; TRBD1 agrees at 7 bases. The V gene end was trimmed by 5 bases and the J gene end by 6 bases; junction bases not matched to a gene: 12. The CDR3 consists of 15 residues. Germline CDR1 MNHEY, CDR2 SMNVEV (reference sequence). The CDR3 region has the DNA TGTGCCAGCAGTCACCATCTACAGGGGTGGGCTGAAGCTTTCTTT. Translated: CASSHHLQGWAEAFF.

The rearrangement joins TRBV19 to TRBJ2-5; D remains unclear. Germline lookup yields CDR1 LNHDA and CDR2 SQIVND (reference sequence). The CDR3 is 14 amino acids. V was trimmed by 9 bases and J by 5 bases, leaving 19 bases between them. The CDR3, as DNA: TGTGCCAGCAAAACACGTGGCTCGTCTGAGACCCAGTACTTC. Encoded protein: CASKTRGSSETQYF.

The J gene is TRBJ1-1, the V gene TRBV7-3; 8 nucleotides agree with TRBD1. The CDR3 is 14 residues long. Per germline, CDR1 SGHTA and CDR2 FQGTGA. Losses at the gene ends were 3 bases for V and 9 bases for J; bases not matched to a gene: 9. Here the CDR3 reads CASSFSDRGSKAFF. The CDR3 nucleotides are TGTGCCAGCAGCTTCTCCGACAGGGGATCTAAAGCTTTCTTT.

The chain uses TRBV29-1 and TRBJ1-2, with D perhaps matching TRBD1 (5 bases). The germline CDR1 and CDR2 sequences are SQVTM and ANQGSEA. This CDR3 comprises 10 residues. Trimming removed 5 bases at V and 6 bases at J, with 7 bases between. CDR3 in DNA: TGCAGCGTTCGAGGGGATGGCTACACCTTC. It codes for CSVRGDGYTF.

V gene TRBV19 combines with J gene TRBJ2-2; the D is unclear. Trimming removed 11 bases at V and 4 bases at J, with 17 bases between. From germline, CDR1 is LNHDA and CDR2 SQIVND (reference sequence). The CDR3 consists of 14 residues. CDR3 protein: CAGDFQVGTGELFF. The CDR3 DNA sequence: TGTGCCGGGGATTTTCAGGTGGGCACCGGGGAGCTGTTTTTT.